Listed below are T cell receptor beta chains from one sample, sequenced in a study of blood T cell repertoires in COVID-19. Libraries were prepared by immunoSEQ multiplex PCR; TCRdb keeps only in-frame clonotypes and omits some of them. Of just over 350,000 clones listed, approximately 84% are singletons. The sequencing input was PBMCs or T cells enriched from blood (not recorded which). The receptors originated from a woman between 25 and 40 years old who had recovered from COVID-19. CDR3s include the opening cysteine and the closing phenylalanine or tryptophan. The D gene is left open where the match is weak. The size field is filled for only some rows; it gives once, few, many or a size class.

d_gene	v_gene	j_gene	abundance	CDR3aa	CDR3nt
TRBD1	TRBV6-1	TRBJ2-3	once	CASSGRDRGRPDTQYF	TGTGCCAGCAGTGGCCGGGACAGGGGGCGCCCAGATACGCAGTATTTT
.	TRBV7-8	TRBJ2-7	once	CASSLVPQPAGEQYF	TGTGCCAGCAGCTTAGTTCCTCAGCCGGCAGGGGAGCAGTACTTC
.	TRBV27	TRBJ1-1	.	CASSFTRMNTEAFF	TGTGCCAGCAGTTTTACGAGAATGAACACTGAAGCTTTCTTT
.	TRBV5-3	TRBJ1-6	.	CARSRTRPPLHF	TGTGCCAGAAGCCGGACACGACCGCCCCTCCACTTT
.	TRBV29-1	TRBJ1-4	.	CSVEAGGEKLFF	TGCAGCGTTGAAGCCGGAGGGGAAAAACTGTTTTTT
.	TRBV18	TRBJ1-1	few	CASSPGSGETEAFF	TGTGCCAGCTCACCCGGCTCAGGGGAGACTGAAGCTTTCTTT
.	TRBV15	TRBJ1-6	.	CATSRGGSSNNSPLHF	TGTGCCACCAGCAGAGGCGGCAGTTCCAATAATTCACCCCTCCACTTT
.	TRBV27	TRBJ2-7	.	CASSLNGPYEQYF	TGTGCCAGCAGTTTAAATGGGCCCTACGAGCAGTACTTC
.	TRBV29-1	TRBJ2-5	.	CSVAQRLQETQYF	TGCAGCGTTGCTCAGCGGCTCCAAGAGACCCAGTACTTC
TRBD1	TRBV18	TRBJ2-7	.	CASSGTGLLEQYF	TGTGCCAGCTCGGGGACAGGGCTCCTCGAGCAGTACTTC